This T cell receptor (beta chain) is drawn from a study of blood T cell repertoires in COVID-19. As for the study in general: Samples representing acute and convalescent COVID-19 were sourced from the United States, Italy and Spain. Nucleic acid was either cDNA or gDNA, and it came from T cells, B-cell-depleted T cells, or PBMCs.

Seattle patients were enrolled while actively infected and followed longitudinally. Original analysis: Estimates of nucleated cell counts were drawn from the amplification of reference gene primers. The data were produced by immunoSEQ multiplex PCR, yet TCRdb's version contains in-frame clones alone and is incomplete. V and J calls and clone size follow that table, whereas D and trimming were derived from the DNA. Of 95,000 to 100,000 clones listed, 70% to 90% were seen once; the top ten hold around 4.2%. This CDR3 contains 15 residues. Germline assignment: CDR1 LGHDT and CDR2 YNNKEL (reference sequence). V was pared by 2 bases and J by 4 bases, with 14 bases between.

This receptor was taken from a human donor with COVID-19, enrolled during active disease. The donor label of this sample is uncertain. Sequencing was performed on peripheral blood. The chain joins TRBV3-1 (or the pseudogene TRBV3-2) to TRBJ1-2; no clear D gene. DNA of the CDR3: TGTGCCAGCAGCCAAATGACGGGATCCGGCTATGGCTACACCTTC. Protein: CASSQMTGSGYGYTF.